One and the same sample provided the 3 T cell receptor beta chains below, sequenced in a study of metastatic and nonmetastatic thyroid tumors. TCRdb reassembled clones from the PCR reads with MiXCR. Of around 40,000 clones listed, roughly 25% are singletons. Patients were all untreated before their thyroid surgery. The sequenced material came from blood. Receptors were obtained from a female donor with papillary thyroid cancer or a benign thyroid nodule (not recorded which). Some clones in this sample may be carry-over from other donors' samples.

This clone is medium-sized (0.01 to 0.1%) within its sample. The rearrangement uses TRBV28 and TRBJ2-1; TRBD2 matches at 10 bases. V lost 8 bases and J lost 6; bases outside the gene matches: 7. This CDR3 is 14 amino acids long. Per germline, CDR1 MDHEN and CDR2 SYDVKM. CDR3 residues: CASSGLAGANEQFF. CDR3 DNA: TGTGCCAGCTCTGGGCTAGCGGGAGCCAATGAGCAGTTCTTC.

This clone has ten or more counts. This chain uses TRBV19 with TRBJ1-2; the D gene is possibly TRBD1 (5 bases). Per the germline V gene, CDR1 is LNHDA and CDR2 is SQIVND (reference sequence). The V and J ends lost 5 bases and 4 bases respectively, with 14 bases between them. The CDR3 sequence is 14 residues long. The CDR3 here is CASSLGTAGYGYTF. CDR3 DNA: TGTGCCAGTAGTCTGGGGACTGCTGGCTATGGCTACACCTTC.

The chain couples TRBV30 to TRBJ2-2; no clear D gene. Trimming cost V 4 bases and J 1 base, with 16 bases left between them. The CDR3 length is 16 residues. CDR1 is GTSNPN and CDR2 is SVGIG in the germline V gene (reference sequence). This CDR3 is CAWIAINTRNTGELFF. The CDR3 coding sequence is TGTGCCTGGATCGCCATCAACACTCGGAACACCGGGGAGCTGTTTTTT.